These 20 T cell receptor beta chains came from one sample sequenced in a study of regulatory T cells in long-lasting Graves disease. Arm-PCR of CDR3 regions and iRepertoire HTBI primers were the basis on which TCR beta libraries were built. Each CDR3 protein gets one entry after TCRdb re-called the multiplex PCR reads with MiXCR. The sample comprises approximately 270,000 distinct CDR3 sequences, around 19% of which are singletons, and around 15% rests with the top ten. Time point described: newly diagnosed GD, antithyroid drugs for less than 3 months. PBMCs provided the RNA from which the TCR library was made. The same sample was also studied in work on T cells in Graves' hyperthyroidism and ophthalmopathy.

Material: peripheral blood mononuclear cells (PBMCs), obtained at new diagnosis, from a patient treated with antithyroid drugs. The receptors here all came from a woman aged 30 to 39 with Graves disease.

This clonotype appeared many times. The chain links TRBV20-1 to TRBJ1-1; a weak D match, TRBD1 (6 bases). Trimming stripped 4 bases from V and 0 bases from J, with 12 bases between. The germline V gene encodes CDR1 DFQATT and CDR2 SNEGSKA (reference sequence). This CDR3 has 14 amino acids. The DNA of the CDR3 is TGCAGTGCTATTTCCGGGACACTGAACACTGAAGCTTTCTTT. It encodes CSAISGTLNTEAFF.

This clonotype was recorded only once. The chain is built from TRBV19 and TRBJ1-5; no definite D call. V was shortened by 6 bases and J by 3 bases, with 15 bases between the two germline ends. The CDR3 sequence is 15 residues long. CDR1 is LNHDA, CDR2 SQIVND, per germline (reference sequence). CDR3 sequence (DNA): TGTGCCAGTAGGATAATAGGGAGTAACAATCAGCCCCAGCATTTT. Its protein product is CASRIIGSNNQPQHF.

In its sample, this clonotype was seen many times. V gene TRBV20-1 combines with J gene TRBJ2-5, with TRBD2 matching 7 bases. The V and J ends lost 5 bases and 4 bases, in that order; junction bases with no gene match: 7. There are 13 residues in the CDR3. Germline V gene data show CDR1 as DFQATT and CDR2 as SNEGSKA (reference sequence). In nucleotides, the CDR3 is TGCAGTGCTCCTACTAGCGTTGGAGAGACCCAGTACTTC. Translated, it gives CSAPTSVGETQYF.

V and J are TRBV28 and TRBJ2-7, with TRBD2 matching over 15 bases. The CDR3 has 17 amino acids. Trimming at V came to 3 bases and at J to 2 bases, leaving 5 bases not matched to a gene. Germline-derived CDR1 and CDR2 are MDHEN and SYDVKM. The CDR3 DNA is TGTGCCAGCAGTTTCTGGGGGACTAGCGGGGGGACCTACGAGCAGTACTTC. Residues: CASSFWGTSGGTYEQYF.

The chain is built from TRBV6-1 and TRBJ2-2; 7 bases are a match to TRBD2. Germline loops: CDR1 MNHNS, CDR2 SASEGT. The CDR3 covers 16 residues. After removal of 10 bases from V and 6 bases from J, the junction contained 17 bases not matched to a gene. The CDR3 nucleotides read TGTGCCACCAGCCGGGACGGCGGGGGTGGTTCCGGGGAGCTGTTTTTT. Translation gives CATSRDGGGGSGELFF.

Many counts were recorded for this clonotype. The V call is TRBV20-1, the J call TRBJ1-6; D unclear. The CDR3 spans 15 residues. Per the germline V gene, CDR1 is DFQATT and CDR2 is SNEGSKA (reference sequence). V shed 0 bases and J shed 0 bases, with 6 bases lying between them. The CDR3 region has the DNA TGCAGTGCTAGAGACAGGTACTCCTATAATTCACCCCTCCACTTT. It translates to CSARDRYSYNSPLHF.

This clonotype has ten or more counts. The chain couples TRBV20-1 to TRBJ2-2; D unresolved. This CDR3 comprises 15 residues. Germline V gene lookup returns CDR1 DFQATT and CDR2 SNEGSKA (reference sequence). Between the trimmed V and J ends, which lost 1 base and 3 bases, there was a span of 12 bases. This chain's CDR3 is CSARGARGHTGELFF. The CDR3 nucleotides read TGCAGTGCTAGAGGCGCCAGAGGTCACACCGGGGAGCTGTTTTTT.

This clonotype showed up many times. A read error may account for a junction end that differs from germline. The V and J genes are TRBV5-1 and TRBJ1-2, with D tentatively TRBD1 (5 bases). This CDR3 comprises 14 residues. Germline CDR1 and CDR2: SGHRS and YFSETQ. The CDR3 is CASSFSSGDYGYTF. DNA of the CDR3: TGTGCCAGCAGCTTCTCCTCGGGGGACTATGGCTACACCTTC.

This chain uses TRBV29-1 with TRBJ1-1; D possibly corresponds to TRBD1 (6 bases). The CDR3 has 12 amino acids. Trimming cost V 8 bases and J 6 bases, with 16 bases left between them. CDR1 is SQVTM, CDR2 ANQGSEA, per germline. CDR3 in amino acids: CSFQWGAAEAFF. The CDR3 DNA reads TGCAGCTTCCAGTGGGGGGCGGCTGAAGCTTTCTTT.

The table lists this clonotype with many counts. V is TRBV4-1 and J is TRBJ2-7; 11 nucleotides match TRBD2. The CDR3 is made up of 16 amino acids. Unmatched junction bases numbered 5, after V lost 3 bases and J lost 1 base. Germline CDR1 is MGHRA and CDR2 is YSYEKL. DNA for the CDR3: TGCGCCAGCAGCCATCCTAGCGGGGGGCAATCCTACGAGCAGTACTTC. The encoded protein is CASSHPSGGQSYEQYF.

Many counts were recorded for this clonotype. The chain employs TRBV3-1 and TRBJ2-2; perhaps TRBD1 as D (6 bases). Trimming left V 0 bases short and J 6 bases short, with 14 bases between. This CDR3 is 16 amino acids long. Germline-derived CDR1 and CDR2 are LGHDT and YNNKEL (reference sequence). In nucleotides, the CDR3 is TGTGCCAGCAGCCAAGAACCGACAGGCAGGGCCGGGGAGCTGTTTTTT. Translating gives CASSQEPTGRAGELFF.

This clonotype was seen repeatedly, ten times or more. This chain's CDR3 is CSSTPGDRGYNEQFF. The CDR3, as DNA: TGCAGCTCAACTCCGGGGGACAGGGGCTACAATGAGCAGTTCTTC. The rearrangement links TRBV29-1 to TRBJ2-1; 10 nucleotides align to TRBD1. V was clipped by 8 bases and J by 3 bases; unmatched bases: 10. Germline V gives CDR1 SQVTM, CDR2 ANQGSEA. CDR3 length: 15 residues.

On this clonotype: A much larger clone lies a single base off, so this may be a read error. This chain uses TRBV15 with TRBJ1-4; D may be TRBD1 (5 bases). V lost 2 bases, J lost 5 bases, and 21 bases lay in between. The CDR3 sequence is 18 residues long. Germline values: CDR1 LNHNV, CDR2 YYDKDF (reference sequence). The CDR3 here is CATSRNTSTGTRNEKLFF. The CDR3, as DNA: TGTGCCACCAGCAGAAATACTTCGACCGGGACCCGAAATGAAAAACTGTTTTTT.

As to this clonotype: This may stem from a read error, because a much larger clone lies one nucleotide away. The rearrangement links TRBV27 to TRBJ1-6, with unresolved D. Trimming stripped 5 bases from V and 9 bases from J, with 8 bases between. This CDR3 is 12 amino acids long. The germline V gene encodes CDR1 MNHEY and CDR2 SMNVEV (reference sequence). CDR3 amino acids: CASSETTSPLHF. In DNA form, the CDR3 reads TGTGCCAGCAGTGAGACGACTTCACCCCTCCACTTT.

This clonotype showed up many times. CDR3 residues: CASSYEVTGYYGYTF. The CDR3 DNA is TGTGCCAGCAGTTACGAGGTTACAGGTTACTATGGCTACACCTTC. This sequence joins TRBV6-5 and TRBJ1-2; possible D gene TRBD1, 5 bases. Trimming removed 2 bases from V and 3 bases from J, with 13 bases in between. Germline V gene data show CDR1 as MNHEY and CDR2 as SVGAGI. This CDR3 contains 15 residues.

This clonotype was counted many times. The CDR3 protein is CASSYEQGEGNQPQHF. CDR3 bases: TGTGCCAGCAGTTATGAACAGGGCGAGGGCAATCAGCCCCAGCATTTT. The chain has TRBV6-2 or TRBV6-3 and TRBJ1-5; D is possibly TRBD1 (6 bases). In germline, CDR1 is MNHEY, CDR2 SVGEGT. The V end was cut by 3 bases, the J end by 2 bases, with 14 bases between. The length of the CDR3 is 16 residues.

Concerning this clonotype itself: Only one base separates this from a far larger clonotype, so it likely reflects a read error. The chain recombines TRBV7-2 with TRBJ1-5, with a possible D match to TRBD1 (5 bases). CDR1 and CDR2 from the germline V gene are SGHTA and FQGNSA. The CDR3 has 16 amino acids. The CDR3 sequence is CASSQGAVYSNQPRHF. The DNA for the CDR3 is TGTGCCAGCAGCCAAGGGGCAGTCTATAGCAATCAGCCCCGGCATTTT.

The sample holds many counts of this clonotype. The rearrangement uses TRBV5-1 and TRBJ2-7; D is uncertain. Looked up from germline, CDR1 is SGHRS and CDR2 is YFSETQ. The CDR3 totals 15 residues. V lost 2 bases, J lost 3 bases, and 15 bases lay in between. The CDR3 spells CASSFGQIEDYEQYF. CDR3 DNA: TGCGCCAGCAGCTTCGGTCAGATTGAGGACTACGAGCAGTACTTC.

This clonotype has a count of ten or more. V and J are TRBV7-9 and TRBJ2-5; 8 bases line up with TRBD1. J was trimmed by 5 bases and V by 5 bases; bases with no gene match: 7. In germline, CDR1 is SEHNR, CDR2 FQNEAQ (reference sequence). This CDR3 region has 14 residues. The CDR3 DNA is TGTGCCAGCAGCCGACAGGGGTTCAGGGAGACCCAGTACTTC. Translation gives CASSRQGFRETQYF.

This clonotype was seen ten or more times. The CDR3 protein is CASTTRAISTDTQYF. As DNA, the CDR3 is TGTGCCAGCACCACTAGGGCGATAAGCACAGATACGCAGTATTTT. J is TRBJ2-3 and V is TRBV28; D may be TRBD2 (5 bases). The germline V and J ends were trimmed by 7 bases and 0 bases, with 14 bases remaining between them. CDR3 length equals 15 residues. Germline V lookup: CDR1 MDHEN, CDR2 SYDVKM.